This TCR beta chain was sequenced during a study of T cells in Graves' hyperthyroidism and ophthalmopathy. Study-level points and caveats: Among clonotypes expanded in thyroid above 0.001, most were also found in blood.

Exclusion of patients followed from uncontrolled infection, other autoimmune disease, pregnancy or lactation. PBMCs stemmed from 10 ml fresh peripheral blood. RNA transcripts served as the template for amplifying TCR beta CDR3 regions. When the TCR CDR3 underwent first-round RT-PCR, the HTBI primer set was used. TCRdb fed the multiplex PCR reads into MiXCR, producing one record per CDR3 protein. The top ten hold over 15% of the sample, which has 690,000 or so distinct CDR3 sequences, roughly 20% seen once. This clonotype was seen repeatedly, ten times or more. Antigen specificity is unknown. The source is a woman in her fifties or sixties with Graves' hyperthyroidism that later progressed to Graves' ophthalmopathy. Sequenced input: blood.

CDR3 nucleotide sequence: TGTGCCAGCAGCTTAGATCTCACAGGGCCCCAAGAGACCCAGTACTTC. Amino acid sequence: CASSLDLTGPQETQYF. The chain couples TRBV11-2 to TRBJ2-5; D may be TRBD1 (6 bases). Trimming took off 0 bases at V and 1 base at J, with 12 bases between the two ends. CDR1 and CDR2 (germline): SGHAT, FQNNGV. The CDR3 extends over 16 amino acids.